This T cell receptor beta chain was documented in a study of blood T cells in healthy people across ages. It was with a sample-barcoded 5' primer and a J-beta primer mix that a second PCR of roughly 6 to 12 cycles was run. All cDNA molecules were each tagged by a template-switch adaptor with 12 random nucleotides. One entry per CDR3 protein, called by TCRdb with MiXCR from the 5' RACE reads. This repertoire shows around 990,000 distinct CDR3 sequences, 20% to 25% found once; its top ten account for around 0.75%. The J segment lost 5 bases and the V segment lost 1 base, leaving 4 bases of the junction unmatched. This CDR3 has 14 amino acids. This clonotype was seen a few times. These data were likewise used in another study, on T cells of mothers and their children. Per that study: Per mother, over 8 million TCR beta CDR3 reads were obtained; per child, approximately 3 million.

The receptor was derived from a girl aged 2 to 9 in good health. The sample comprised blood. V gene TRBV12-3 or TRBV12-4 combines with J gene TRBJ1-2; the match to TRBD1 covers 7 bases. CDR3 loop: CASSLGAGGYGYTF. DNA of the CDR3: TGTGCCAGCAGTTTAGGAGCAGGGGGTTATGGCTACACCTTC.